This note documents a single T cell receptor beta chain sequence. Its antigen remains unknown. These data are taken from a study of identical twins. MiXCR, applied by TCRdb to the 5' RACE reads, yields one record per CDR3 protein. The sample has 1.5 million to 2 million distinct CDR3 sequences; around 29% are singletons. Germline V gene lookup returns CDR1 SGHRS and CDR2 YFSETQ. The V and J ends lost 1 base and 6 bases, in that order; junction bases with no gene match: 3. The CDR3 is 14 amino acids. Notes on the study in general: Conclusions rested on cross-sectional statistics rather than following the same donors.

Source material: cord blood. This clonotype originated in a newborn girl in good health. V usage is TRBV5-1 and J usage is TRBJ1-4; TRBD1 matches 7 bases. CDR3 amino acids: CASSLRGTDEKLFF. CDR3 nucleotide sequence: TGCGCCAGCAGCTTGCGAGGGACAGATGAAAAACTGTTTTTT.